A selection of T cell receptor beta chains follows, all from one sample in a study of identical twins. Via MiXCR, TCRdb re-called the 5' RACE reads, giving one row per CDR3 protein. The sample has 280,000 or so distinct CDR3 sequences; approximately 8% are singletons. This sample was also put to use in a study of yellow fever vaccine responses in identical twins.

Source material: memory (CD45RO+) T cells sorted from blood. These TCRs come from a woman aged 18-30 years in good health. The CDR3 runs from the conserved cysteine through the conserved F or W. Each record gives: D gene, clone size, J gene, V gene, CDR3 protein, CDR3 DNA. The D gene is left open where the match is weak. Clone size, where shown, is once, few, many, or a class for clones that have expanded.

TRBD1	.	TRBJ1-3	TRBV2	CASRGQGHGNTIYF	TGTGCCAGCAGGGGACAGGGGCACGGAAACACCATATATTTT
TRBD1	few	TRBJ1-2	TRBV7-8	CASSVLQGVGYGYTF	TGTGCCAGCAGCGTTTTACAGGGGGTTGGTTATGGCTACACCTTC
.	many	TRBJ1-6	TRBV7-8	CASSLQYNNSPLHF	TGTGCCAGCAGCTTACAATACAATAATTCACCCCTCCACTTT
TRBD2	many	TRBJ2-2	TRBV6-2/TRBV6-3	CASYSGANTGELFF	TGTGCCAGCTATAGCGGGGCGAACACCGGGGAGCTGTTTTTT
.	few	TRBJ2-2	TRBV24-1	CATSEGQYTGELFF	TGTGCCACCAGTGAAGGACAGTACACCGGGGAGCTGTTTTTT
TRBD2	many	TRBJ2-7	TRBV27	CASSLSSGSFNEQYF	TGTGCCAGCAGTTTATCTAGCGGGAGTTTCAACGAGCAGTACTTC
.	.	TRBJ2-7	TRBV5-1	CASSFGGVHSYEQYF	TGCGCCAGCAGCTTTGGCGGGGTCCACTCCTACGAGCAGTACTTC
.	many	TRBJ2-1	TRBV20-1	CSASLPQLDSGEQFF	TGCAGTGCTAGCCTCCCCCAACTAGATAGTGGTGAGCAGTTCTTC
TRBD1	.	TRBJ1-2	TRBV2	CASSYDRASGYTF	TGTGCCAGCAGTTATGACAGGGCCAGTGGCTACACCTTC
TRBD1	many	TRBJ2-3	TRBV12-3/TRBV12-4	CASSKTGGTDTQYF	TGTGCCAGCAGCAAGACAGGGGGCACAGATACGCAGTATTTT
TRBD1	.	TRBJ1-2	TRBV9	CASSVGDRSRYANYGYTF	TGTGCCAGCAGCGTAGGGGACAGGAGTCGGTATGCAAACTATGGCTACACCTTC
TRBD1	many	TRBJ1-1	TRBV3-1	CASSQASGGWKAFF	TGTGCCAGCAGCCAGGCTTCAGGGGGCTGGAAAGCTTTCTTT
.	many	TRBJ2-2	TRBV6-4	CASSDSTGGELFF	TGTGCCAGCAGTGACTCTACGGGCGGGGAGCTGTTTTTT
.	.	TRBJ2-1	TRBV6-6	CASSYVGVGEQFF	TGTGCCAGCAGTTACGTGGGGGTTGGGGAGCAGTTCTTC
.	.	TRBJ1-1	TRBV18	CASSAGFGNTEAFF	TGTGCCAGCTCGGCAGGGTTTGGGAACACTGAAGCTTTCTTT
TRBD2	few	TRBJ2-2	TRBV11-3	CASSPGLAWRTGELFF	TGTGCCAGCAGCCCGGGACTAGCCTGGCGCACCGGGGAGCTGTTTTTT
.	.	TRBJ2-4	TRBV20-1	CSARGDRLIAKNIQYF	TGCAGTGCTAGAGGAGACAGACTAATAGCCAAAAACATTCAGTACTTC
TRBD1	.	TRBJ2-5	TRBV28	CASSPAGTGGFGETQYF	TGTGCCAGCAGTCCCGCCGGGACAGGGGGATTTGGGGAGACCCAGTACTTC
.	.	TRBJ1-1	TRBV6-6	CASSLQWNTEAFF	TGTGCCAGCAGCCTACAGTGGAACACTGAAGCTTTCTTT
TRBD1	many	TRBJ1-2	TRBV20-1	CSARADRGDYGYTF	TGCAGTGCTAGAGCTGACAGGGGAGACTATGGCTACACCTTC
.	.	TRBJ1-5	TRBV28	CASRFIDSNNQPQHF	TGTGCCAGCAGGTTCATAGACAGCAACAATCAGCCCCAGCATTTT
TRBD1	.	TRBJ2-5	TRBV20-1	CSGQGQETQYF	TGCAGTGGACAGGGCCAAGAGACCCAGTACTTC
.	few	TRBJ2-3	TRBV18	CASSPPFNSRTDTQYF	TGTGCCAGCTCACCACCGTTTAATTCCCGGACAGATACGCAGTATTTT
.	many	TRBJ1-5	TRBV10-3	CAISDRATHYSNQPQHF	TGTGCCATCAGTGATAGGGCAACCCATTATAGCAATCAGCCCCAGCATTTT
.	many	TRBJ1-2	TRBV27	CASSPREGAYGYTF	TGCGCCAGCAGTCCGAGGGAGGGAGCCTATGGCTACACCTTC
.	.	TRBJ2-1	TRBV2	CASIEGSSYNEQFF	TGTGCCAGCATTGAGGGTAGCTCCTACAATGAGCAGTTCTTC
.	many	TRBJ1-1	TRBV27	CASSLGRLNTEAFF	TGTGCCAGCAGTTTGGGCCGGCTGAACACTGAAGCTTTCTTT
TRBD1	many	TRBJ2-2	TRBV27	CASSLSGTVNTGELFF	TGTGCCAGCAGTTTATCGGGGACAGTGAACACCGGGGAGCTGTTTTTT
TRBD2	few	TRBJ2-1	TRBV5-1	CASTVSLSGGDNEQFF	TGCGCCAGCACCGTGTCCCTTAGCGGGGGGGACAATGAGCAGTTCTTC
.	few	TRBJ2-5	TRBV5-1	CASSLEAGIYETQYF	TGCGCCAGCAGCTTGGAGGCAGGGATCTATGAGACCCAGTACTTC
.	many	TRBJ1-5	TRBV29-1	CSAQGSNQPQHF	TGCAGCGCTCAGGGTTCCAATCAGCCCCAGCATTTT
TRBD1	few	TRBJ1-2	TRBV20-1	CSASFPRTGADYTF	TGCAGTGCTAGTTTCCCTAGGACAGGGGCCGACTACACCTTC
.	few	TRBJ2-3	TRBV6-5	CASSYTPGLDTQYF	TGTGCCAGCAGTTACACCCCGGGGCTGGATACGCAGTATTTT
.	many	TRBJ2-4	TRBV11-2	CASSFIAKNIQYF	TGTGCCAGCAGCTTTATAGCCAAAAACATTCAGTACTTC
.	.	TRBJ2-5	TRBV20-1	CSASPTGSQYF	TGCAGTGCTAGCCCTACTGGGTCCCAGTACTTC
TRBD2	many	TRBJ2-1	TRBV20-1	CSAVRTSGREQFF	TGCAGTGCTGTAAGGACTAGCGGGAGAGAGCAGTTCTTC
.	many	TRBJ2-4	TRBV5-1	CASSLSQGNIQYF	TGCGCCAGCAGCTTAAGCCAAGGGAACATTCAGTACTTC
TRBD1	many	TRBJ1-4	TRBV5-1	CASSFYRGRLPSDEKLFF	TGCGCCAGCAGCTTCTACAGGGGGCGCTTACCTTCGGATGAAAAACTGTTTTTT
.	few	TRBJ2-5	TRBV5-4	CASSLWTGGKEETQYF	TGTGCCAGCAGCTTGTGGACGGGGGGCAAGGAAGAGACCCAGTACTTC
.	few	TRBJ2-3	TRBV19	CASSPLPVVRGKDTQYF	TGTGCCAGTAGTCCACTACCAGTGGTGAGAGGGAAAGATACGCAGTATTTT
TRBD1	.	TRBJ2-5	TRBV9	CASSVGDRGWGTQYF	TGTGCCAGCAGCGTAGGGGACAGGGGATGGGGGACCCAGTACTTC
.	many	TRBJ1-5	TRBV15	CATSRGSTELSNQPQHF	TGTGCCACCAGCAGAGGGTCGACAGAGCTTAGCAATCAGCCCCAGCATTTT
TRBD1	many	TRBJ2-6	TRBV25-1	CASSEWGQGASGANVLTF	TGTGCCAGCAGTGAATGGGGACAGGGGGCGTCTGGGGCCAACGTCCTGACTTTC